The T cell receptor (beta chain) described here comes from a study of cytomegalovirus exposure and HLA in healthy donors. Study summary: In an early release, HLA-typed donors contributed about 80 million unique TCR sequences.

CDR1 MNHEY and CDR2 SMNVEV come from the germline V gene (reference sequence). The V end was cut by 2 bases, the J end by 0 bases, with 10 bases between. CDR3 length: 15 residues. PCR employed 60 Vbeta and 13 Jbeta primers. The method was immunoSEQ multiplex PCR; TCRdb's version includes in-frame clones alone and lacks a portion of them. This sample has 150,000 or so clones, with about 76% found just once. To note about this clone: The antigen is undetermined. The same CDR3 also results from other DNA sequences found in this sample.

General study findings and limits: Information on immune exposure was restricted to one variable (CMV serostatus).

Specimen: PBMCs. V and J are TRBV27 and TRBJ1-2; TRBD1 is a possible D gene (5 bases). This sequence originates from a female donor in good health and CMV-seronegative. This chain's CDR3 is CASSLAAGPNYGYTF. The CDR3 DNA sequence: TGTGCCAGCAGTTTAGCCGCGGGACCTAACTATGGCTACACCTTC.